This T cell receptor (beta chain) stems from a study of OX40 agonist ivuxolimab in advanced cancers. Germline V gene data show CDR1 as MNHNY and CDR2 as SVGAGI (reference sequence). The trim removed 5 bases at V and 0 bases at J, leaving 5 bases unmatched. The CDR3 is 15 residues long. Data came from immunoSEQ multiplex PCR; TCRdb stores just in-frame clones and leaves some out. There are approximately 31,000 clones in the sample; more than 75% occur only once, and roughly 25% lies in the top ten. This TCR was sampled from an adult with an advanced solid tumor such as melanoma, head and neck, liver or kidney cancer. Sequencing was performed on CD4+ or CD8+ T cells sorted from blood, taken in a trial of the OX40 agonist ivuxolimab. The V and J genes are TRBV6-6 and TRBJ2-7; 9 bases align to TRBD2. The CDR3 protein is CASSPGTSISYEQYF. For the CDR3, the DNA is TGTGCCAGCAGTCCCGGGACTAGCATCTCCTACGAGCAGTACTTC.